This TCR beta chain originates from a study of post-analysis software for immune sequencing data. Study-level background: Secondary progressive, relapsing-remitting and progressive-relapsing multiple sclerosis were among the included disease courses.

Sequencing libraries made from TCR beta cDNA carried unique molecular identifiers. Roughly 470,000 cDNA molecules came from about 1 to 10 million T cells. TCRdb used MiXCR to reprocess the PCR reads, holding one entry per CDR3 protein. Of some 800,000 distinct CDR3 sequences detected, around 42% appear once; the ten largest clones hold over 4.5%. Study-level findings and limits: Compared with controls, patients showed significantly lower normalized Chao1 diversity. Controls showed lower frequencies than patients for four to six TRBV segments, and TRBV5-6, TRBV5-1 and TRBV20-1 were among these.

In regard to this clonotype: The antigen is unknown.

V shed 7 bases, J shed 6 bases, and the junction held 8 bases outside the gene matches. The length of the CDR3 is 15 residues. The rearrangement joins TRBV12-3 or TRBV12-4 to TRBJ2-1; the match to TRBD2 covers 11 bases. The receptor's source is a girl aged 5-17 years with multiple sclerosis. The material sequenced was blood. CDR3 residues: CASTKLAGAANEQFF. The CDR3 bases are TGTGCCAGCACTAAACTAGCGGGAGCGGCCAATGAGCAGTTCTTC.